These 32 T cell receptor beta chains originate from one sample sequenced in a study of blood T cell repertoires in COVID-19 (TCRdb year 2020). Library creation used the immunoSEQ multiplex PCR assay. In its TCRdb copy, this immuneACCESS table keeps in-frame sequences only and misses some clones. Where compared with another copy, unresolved V genes explain less than half of these, and the others have no known cause. The sample table shows about 220,000 clones, and around three quarters are seen once. Approximately 7.2% of the sample is held by the ten biggest clonotypes. Input material: peripheral blood. Source of these receptors: a woman aged 70-85 years with acute or convalescent COVID-19.

The chain couples TRBV11-2 to TRBJ2-1; a weak D match, TRBD1 (6 bases). V was shortened by 6 bases and J by 4 bases, with 13 bases between the two germline ends. The CDR3 totals 14 residues. Germline loops: CDR1 SGHAT, CDR2 FQNNGV. The CDR3 loop reads CASSQTGVYNEQFF. The CDR3, as DNA: TGTGCCAGCAGTCAGACAGGAGTTTACAATGAGCAGTTCTTC.

The gene calls are TRBV7-2 and TRBJ2-7; 8 bases fit TRBD1. Germline V gives CDR1 SGHTA, CDR2 FQGNSA. There are 13 residues in the CDR3. Trimming removed 6 bases from V and 5 bases from J; junction bases left unmatched: 6. The CDR3 region has the DNA TGTGCCAGCAGTAACACAGGGGGGAACGAGCAGTACTTC. Its protein is CASSNTGGNEQYF.

The chain has TRBV29-1 and TRBJ2-7, with a tentative D call TRBD1 (5 bases). CDR3 length: 12 residues. Looked up from germline, CDR1 is SQVTM and CDR2 is ANQGSEA. V shed 5 bases and J shed 2 bases, with 10 bases lying between them. CDR3 coding DNA: TGCAGCGTTCGACAGCCTACCTACGAGCAGTACTTC. It encodes CSVRQPTYEQYF.

This clone was detected a few times. The gene calls are TRBV25-1 and TRBJ1-4; the D gene is possibly TRBD1 (5 bases). Germline lookup yields CDR1 MGHDK and CDR2 SYGVNS. This CDR3 region has 17 residues. V lost 3 bases, J lost 5 bases, and 19 bases lay in between. CDR3 sequence (DNA): TGTGCCAGCAGTGATAAGCCAGGGCGCTCCTCAAATGAAAAACTGTTTTTT. It translates to CASSDKPGRSSNEKLFF.

The rearrangement joins TRBV6-4 to TRBJ1-6; D call uncertain. V dropped 6 bases and J dropped 7 bases, with 13 bases sitting between them. Germline V lookup: CDR1 MRHNA, CDR2 SNTAGT. The CDR3 length is 14 residues. The CDR3: CASSGGKGNSPLHF. In nucleotides, the CDR3 is TGTGCCAGCAGCGGAGGCAAAGGGAATTCACCCCTCCACTTT.

This rearrangement joins TRBV11-2 to TRBJ2-7; no reliable D call. V lost 4 bases and J 4 bases, leaving 14 bases between the germline ends. Germline assignment: CDR1 SGHAT and CDR2 FQNNGV. The CDR3 is 14 residues long. CDR3 sequence (DNA): TGTGCCAGCAGCTCTAGTCTTGGTCATTACGAGCAGTACGTC. Translating gives CASSSSLGHYEQYV.

The genes are TRBV6-5 and TRBJ1-2; weak D call: TRBD1 (6 bases). The CDR3 runs 15 residues. The ends were cut back, 5 bases at V and 7 bases at J, with 20 bases in the middle. The germline gives CDR1 MNHEY, CDR2 SVGAGI. This CDR3 is CASSKIQGNTGGYTF. The CDR3 DNA sequence: TGTGCCAGCAGTAAAATACAGGGTAATACGGGTGGCTACACCTTC.

This CDR3 reads CASSQGLVLNNEQFF. DNA of the CDR3: TGCGCCAGCAGCCAAGGACTAGTTTTAAACAATGAGCAGTTCTTC. The chain employs TRBV4-3 and TRBJ2-1; possible D gene TRBD2, 6 bases. This CDR3 comprises 15 residues. Germline loops: CDR1 LGHNA, CDR2 YSLEER. With 1 base removed from V and 5 bases from J, the gap between germline ends came to 12 bases.

This chain uses TRBV19 with TRBJ2-5, with D possibly matching TRBD2 (6 bases). V was cut by 3 bases and J by 3 bases, with 11 bases left in between. Germline CDR1 and CDR2: LNHDA and SQIVND (reference sequence). The CDR3 is 14 amino acids. The CDR3 sequence: CASSIYGGEETQYF. The DNA for the CDR3 is TGTGCCAGTAGTATTTATGGCGGGGAAGAGACCCAGTACTTC.

This chain links TRBV6-2 or TRBV6-3 with TRBJ1-2; 10 bases match TRBD1. This CDR3 region has 15 residues. CDR1 is MNHEY, CDR2 SVGEGT, per germline. V shed 4 bases, J shed 5 bases, and the junction held 7 bases outside the gene matches. Here the CDR3 reads CASSSGTGDGYGYTF. The CDR3 bases are TGTGCCAGCAGTTCTGGGACAGGGGACGGATATGGCTACACCTTC.

This chain uses TRBV25-1 with TRBJ2-5; D is unclear. Trimming took 6 bases from V and 4 from J, leaving 9 bases between them. CDR1 and CDR2 from the germline V gene are MGHDK and SYGVNS. This CDR3 has 12 amino acids. The CDR3 region is CASRAQVETQYF. In DNA, the CDR3 is TGTGCCAGCAGAGCCCAGGTAGAGACCCAGTACTTC.

The rearrangement uses TRBV11-2 and TRBJ2-5; 8 bases align to TRBD2. CDR1 is SGHAT and CDR2 is FQNNGV in the germline V gene. The CDR3 runs 16 residues. V lost 0 bases, J lost 5 bases, and 8 bases stayed unmatched. CDR3 DNA sequence: TGTGCCAGCAGCTTAGAGAAGGCGGGGGGTAGGGAGACCCAGTACTTC. Protein product: CASSLEKAGGRETQYF.

This chain joins TRBV2 and TRBJ1-2; tentatively, D is TRBD1 (5 bases). V was shortened by 5 bases and J by 2 bases, with 18 bases between the two germline ends. Germline V gene data show CDR1 as SNHLY and CDR2 as FYNNEI. The CDR3 runs to 16 residues. As DNA, the CDR3 is TGTGCCAGCAGTCTCGGCAGGGTCAGATCCAACTATGGCTACACCTTC. It yields the protein CASSLGRVRSNYGYTF.

The rearrangement joins TRBV18 to TRBJ2-7; D possibly corresponds to TRBD2 (6 bases). In germline, CDR1 is KGHSH, CDR2 LQKENI. Trimming took 3 bases from V and 3 from J, leaving 12 bases between them. This CDR3 has 14 amino acids. CDR3 in amino acids: CASSPFSGGYEQYF. CDR3 coding DNA: TGTGCCAGCTCACCTTTTTCCGGGGGCTACGAGCAGTACTTC. Filled out from reference TRBV18 and TRBJ2-7, the complete variable domain reads NAGVMQNPRHLVRRRGQEARLRCSPMKGHSHVYWYRQLPEEGLKFMVYLQKENIIDESGMPKERFSAEFPKEGPSILRIQQVVRGDSAAYFCASSPFSGGYEQYFGPGTRLTVT.

The V and J genes are TRBV19 and TRBJ2-3; D is possibly TRBD2 (5 bases). Germline assignment: CDR1 LNHDA and CDR2 SQIVND (reference sequence). V lost 7 bases to trimming and J lost 2 bases, with 10 bases between them. CDR3 length equals 13 residues. CDR3 residues: CASMKRDTDTQYF. In DNA form, the CDR3 reads TGTGCCAGTATGAAGAGGGACACAGATACGCAGTATTTT.

This rearrangement joins TRBV3-1 (or the pseudogene TRBV3-2) to TRBJ2-5; TRBD2 might be the D (6 bases). CDR1 and CDR2 from the germline V gene are LGHDT and YNNKEL (reference sequence). The CDR3 length is 13 residues. V was cut by 1 base and J by 5 bases, with 8 bases left in between. CDR3 nucleotide sequence: TGTGCCAGCAGCCAAGGGGCGGGGGAGACCCAGTACTTC. Protein sequence: CASSQGAGETQYF.

This chain joins TRBV5-5 and TRBJ2-3, with 10 positions matching TRBD2. The germline V gene has CDR1 SGHKS and CDR2 YYEKEE (reference sequence). The CDR3 is made up of 15 amino acids. J gave up 4 bases and V 2 bases, and 4 bases lay outside the gene matches. Here the CDR3 DNA reads TGTGCCAGCAGCTTCCTAGCGGGGGTAGCAGATACGCAGTATTTT. Its protein product is CASSFLAGVADTQYF.

The V gene is TRBV5-6, the J gene TRBJ2-2, with D perhaps matching TRBD2 (5 bases). The CDR3 sequence is 13 residues long. Trimming took off 4 bases at V and 5 bases at J, with 9 bases between the two ends. Germline CDR1 SGHDT, CDR2 YYEEEE. CDR3 DNA: TGTGCCAGCAGCGTAGGGAGAACCGGGGAGCTGTTTTTT. As protein: CASSVGRTGELFF.

This chain uses TRBV15 with TRBJ2-5, with TRBD1 matching over 7 bases. Germline lookup yields CDR1 LNHNV and CDR2 YYDKDF (reference sequence). Germline trimming cut 0 bases from V and 13 bases from J; bases unmatched to any gene: 2. The CDR3 runs 11 residues. The CDR3 reads CATSRDWDRYF. The CDR3 coding sequence is TGTGCCACCAGCAGAGACTGGGACAGGTACTTC.

The chain recombines TRBV5-1 with TRBJ1-2, with D uncertain. The V gene's germline CDR1 is SGHRS and CDR2 YFSETQ. This CDR3 is 15 amino acids long. Between the trimmed V and J ends, which lost 4 bases and 0 bases, there was a span of 13 bases. The chain's CDR3 is CASSGTAEANYGYTF. CDR3 bases: TGCGCCAGCAGCGGTACAGCGGAAGCTAACTATGGCTACACCTTC.

The V call is TRBV4-1, the J call TRBJ1-3; the D gene is possibly TRBD1 (6 bases). This CDR3 is built from 15 residues. Germline CDR1 reads MGHRA; CDR2 reads YSYEKL. V dropped 0 bases and J dropped 2 bases, with 8 bases sitting between them. This CDR3 is CASSQDRDTGNTIYF. Here the CDR3 DNA reads TGCGCCAGCAGCCAAGACAGGGACACTGGAAACACCATATATTTT.

CDR3 in amino acids: CASRTGSPTDTQYF. CDR3 coding DNA: TGTGCCAGCAGGACAGGGTCGCCCACAGATACGCAGTATTTT. The V call is TRBV2, the J call TRBJ2-3; 7 positions match TRBD1. V lost 6 bases to trimming and J lost 2 bases; unmatched junction nucleotides: 5. Germline loops: CDR1 SNHLY, CDR2 FYNNEI. There are 14 residues in the CDR3. Using reference TRBV2 and TRBJ2-3 for the parts outside the CDR3, the full variable domain is EPEVTQTPSHQVTQMGQEVILRCVPISNHLYFYWYRQILGQKVEFLVSFYNNEISEKSEIFDDQFSVERPDGSNFTLKIRSTKLEDSAMYFCASRTGSPTDTQYFGPGTRLTVL.

This chain uses TRBV18 with TRBJ1-2; possibly TRBD1 for D (5 bases). V dropped 5 bases and J dropped 6 bases, with 22 bases sitting between them. The CDR3 has 16 amino acids. Per the germline V gene, CDR1 is KGHSH and CDR2 is LQKENI. CDR3 bases: TGTGCCAGCTCAACCAGGGAAGTTAGTAGAGAAAATGGCTACACCTTC. Translating gives CASSTREVSRENGYTF.

The V and J genes are TRBV5-3 and TRBJ2-7, with 9 bases matching TRBD1. TRBV5-3 is annotated as an ORF whose role is uncertain. V shed 3 bases and J 4 bases; nucleotides not matched to a gene: 11. This CDR3 has 16 amino acids. The CDR3 here is CARSCPGQGHGYEQYV. CDR3 sequence (DNA): TGTGCCAGAAGCTGCCCGGGACAGGGTCACGGATACGAGCAGTACGTC.

The rearrangement links TRBV11-2 to TRBJ2-1, with 12 nucleotides matching TRBD2. Trimming removed 6 bases from V and 3 bases from J; junction bases left unmatched: 3. The germline V gene has CDR1 SGHAT and CDR2 FQNNGV. The CDR3 is made up of 15 amino acids. CDR3 amino acids: CASRLAGGNYNEQFF. Written as DNA, the CDR3 is TGTGCCAGCAGACTAGCGGGGGGAAACTACAATGAGCAGTTCTTC.

CDR3 sequence reads: CASSEFVQPQHF. The CDR3 DNA reads TGTGCCAGCAGTGAATTTGTACAGCCCCAGCATTTT. The chain recombines TRBV2 with TRBJ1-5; D uncertain. The ends were cut back, 2 bases at V and 7 bases at J, with 6 bases in the middle. This CDR3 spans 12 amino acids. Germline V gives CDR1 SNHLY, CDR2 FYNNEI.

This clone was seen just once. The V and J genes are TRBV27 and TRBJ2-1; weak D call: TRBD1 (7 bases). Germline loops: CDR1 MNHEY, CDR2 SMNVEV (reference sequence). There are 17 residues in the CDR3. V lost 6 bases and J lost 10, with 28 bases in between. The CDR3 DNA sequence: TGTGCCAGCAGCACGTCGGCACACAGGGACAGCCGGGGGGAGCAGTTCTTC. This translates into CASSTSAHRDSRGEQFF.

This clone appeared a single time. J is TRBJ2-2 and V is TRBV2; D call uncertain. Germline V CDR1 and CDR2: SNHLY, FYNNEI. V dropped 8 bases and J dropped 2 bases, with 3 bases sitting between them. This CDR3 is built from 11 residues. Here the CDR3 DNA reads TGTGCCAGCCTAAACACCGGGGAGCTGTTTTTT. It translates to CASLNTGELFF.

The V call is TRBV5-6, the J call TRBJ2-1, with 7 bases identical to TRBD2. V lost 2 bases, J lost 8 bases, and 7 bases stayed unmatched. The CDR3 has 14 residues. In germline, CDR1 is SGHDT, CDR2 YYEEEE. This CDR3 is CASSFPSGLDEQFF. Written as DNA, the CDR3 is TGTGCCAGCAGCTTCCCTAGCGGCCTTGATGAGCAGTTCTTC.

The J gene is TRBJ2-1, the V gene TRBV2, with D perhaps matching TRBD2 (5 bases). The CDR3 loop spans 15 amino acids. Germline-derived CDR1 and CDR2 are SNHLY and FYNNEI. V was shortened by 2 bases and J by 6 bases, with 14 bases between the two germline ends. The CDR3 here is CASSESGDVRNEQFF. The CDR3 DNA sequence: TGTGCCAGCAGTGAATCCGGGGATGTCCGCAATGAGCAGTTCTTC.

This chain uses TRBV11-3 with TRBJ2-2; D gene unclear. V lost 0 bases to trimming and J lost 6 bases, with 5 bases between them. The CDR3 extends over 13 amino acids. From germline, CDR1 is SGHNT and CDR2 YENEEA. The CDR3 DNA reads as TGTGCCAGCAGCTTAGATGGGCCCGGGGAGCTGTTTTTT. It is translated as CASSLDGPGELFF.

The chain recombines TRBV7-8 with TRBJ2-5; the match to TRBD1 covers 10 bases. The germline V gene has CDR1 SGHVS and CDR2 FQNEAQ. The trim removed 7 bases at V and 0 bases at J, leaving 5 bases unmatched. The CDR3 is 15 amino acids. CDR3 in amino acids: CASTLGTGDQETQYF. The CDR3 DNA sequence: TGTGCCAGCACTTTGGGGACAGGGGACCAAGAGACCCAGTACTTC.